A single sample gave rise to the 30 T cell receptor beta chains below, sequenced in a study of cytomegalovirus exposure and HLA in healthy donors. With 60 Vbeta and 13 Jbeta primers, the PCR was carried out. Sequencing was performed with immunoSEQ multiplex PCR; in TCRdb, only in-frame clones are kept and a portion is missing. The data contain under 200,000 clones, 70% to 90% of them singletons. Source material: PBMCs. These receptors were obtained from a woman aged 18-29 years in good health and CMV-seronegative.

The J gene is TRBJ2-5, the V gene TRBV6-5; 12 nucleotides line up with TRBD2. Germline values: CDR1 MNHEY, CDR2 SVGAGI. V gave up 6 bases and J gave up 10 bases; unmatched junction bases: 6. The CDR3 has 13 residues. The CDR3 DNA sequence: TGTGCCAGCAGGATTGGACTAGCGGGGCACCAGTACTTC. Translated: CASRIGLAGHQYF.

The rearrangement joins TRBV7-3 to TRBJ1-2; 7 bases agree with TRBD1. Germline loops: CDR1 SGHTA, CDR2 FQGTGA. Trimming at V came to 5 bases and at J to 3 bases, leaving 12 bases not matched to a gene. This CDR3 has 16 amino acids. CDR3 DNA: TGTGCCAGCAGCCAAGGGCGGGACAGCGCGTACTATGGCTACACCTTC. It is translated as CASSQGRDSAYYGYTF.

This chain connects TRBV7-2 to TRBJ1-3; D remains unclear. Trimming removed 3 bases at V and 0 bases at J, with 9 bases between. The CDR3 is made up of 15 amino acids. From germline, CDR1 is SGHTA and CDR2 FQGNSA. The CDR3 reads CASSFFRASGNTIYF. CDR3 bases: TGTGCCAGCAGCTTTTTCCGAGCCTCTGGAAACACCATATATTTT. Full variable domain (rest looked up from reference TRBV7-2 and TRBJ1-3): GAGVSQSPSNKVTEKGKDVELRCDPISGHTALYWYRQSLGQGLEFLIYFQGNSAPDKSGLPSDRFSAERTGGSVSTLTIQRTQQEDSAVYLCASSFFRASGNTIYFGEGSWLTVV.

This clone has a handful of counts. V usage is TRBV5-1 and J usage is TRBJ1-1; 7 nucleotides line up with TRBD1. The V and J ends lost 4 bases and 1 base, in that order; junction bases with no gene match: 4. The CDR3 covers 14 residues. Germline CDR1 reads SGHRS; CDR2 reads YFSETQ. The DNA of the CDR3 is TGCGCCAGCAGCGTGGACAGGCCGAACACTGAAGCTTTCTTT. Residues: CASSVDRPNTEAFF.

This chain links TRBV7-9 with TRBJ1-1; D might be TRBD1 (5 bases). Per the germline V gene, CDR1 is SEHNR and CDR2 is FQNEAQ (reference sequence). V was clipped by 1 base and J by 4 bases, with 10 bases between them. The CDR3 contains 14 residues. The CDR3 coding sequence is TGTGCCAGCAGCTTAGGTCCGGGGGGCACTGAAGCTTTCTTT. Encoded protein: CASSLGPGGTEAFF.

This chain connects TRBV6-1 to TRBJ2-7; D is perhaps TRBD1 (5 bases). Germline V gene data show CDR1 as MNHNS and CDR2 as SASEGT. V was trimmed by 1 base and J by 3 bases, leaving 13 bases between them. The CDR3 consists of 15 residues. CDR3 sequence: CASSEGTPLRYEQYF. The CDR3 DNA reads TGTGCCAGCAGTGAAGGGACACCACTACGCTACGAGCAGTACTTC.

The rearrangement joins TRBV6-6 to TRBJ2-5; 14 bases fit TRBD2. The CDR3 length is 16 residues. With V trimmed by 4 bases and J by 2 bases, 3 bases remained unmatched. Germline V CDR1 and CDR2: MNHNY, SVGAGI (reference sequence). CDR3 nucleotides: TGTGCCAGCAGTTCAGGACTAGCGGGGGGACAAGAGACCCAGTACTTC. Protein product: CASSSGLAGGQETQYF.

The genes are TRBV9 and TRBJ2-1; 7 bases fit TRBD1. Unmatched junction bases numbered 12, after V lost 4 bases and J lost 8 bases. CDR3 size: 15 residues. The germline V gene has CDR1 SGDLS and CDR2 YYNGEE. This CDR3 reads CASSIRQGGLDEQFF. The CDR3 region has the DNA TGTGCCAGCAGCATCCGACAGGGTGGTCTAGATGAGCAGTTCTTC.

The chain has TRBV7-2 and TRBJ1-6; D is unresolved. The CDR3 is 14 amino acids. The germline V and J ends were trimmed by 2 bases and 7 bases, with 9 bases remaining between them. CDR1 SGHTA and CDR2 FQGNSA come from the germline V gene. The CDR3 loop reads CASSLFGANSPLHF. In nucleotides, the CDR3 is TGTGCCAGCAGCTTATTCGGTGCGAATTCACCCCTCCACTTT.

CDR3 DNA sequence: TGTGCCAGCAGCTCCGGACAGGGGGAAGGGAACACCATATATTTT. It encodes CASSSGQGEGNTIYF. This chain joins TRBV7-9 and TRBJ1-3, with 10 positions matching TRBD1. J was trimmed by 7 bases and V by 4 bases; bases with no gene match: 7. Per the germline V gene, CDR1 is SEHNR and CDR2 is FQNEAQ (reference sequence). This CDR3 has 15 amino acids. Filled out from reference TRBV7-9 and TRBJ1-3, the complete variable domain reads DTGVSQNPRHKITKRGQNVTFRCDPISEHNRLYWYRQTLGQGPEFLTYFQNEAQLEKSRLLSDRFSAERPKGSFSTLEIQRTEQGDSAMYLCASSSGQGEGNTIYFGEGSWLTVV.

V is TRBV6-4 and J is TRBJ1-5; D is possibly TRBD1 (5 bases). This CDR3 is built from 15 residues. V was cut by 3 bases and J by 3 bases, with 12 bases left in between. Germline loops: CDR1 MRHNA, CDR2 SNTAGT. CDR3 bases: TGTGCCAGCAGTGAAATCGGGGGGTCCAATCAGCCCCAGCATTTT. Its protein is CASSEIGGSNQPQHF.

The chain couples TRBV27 to TRBJ1-1; D gene uncertain. V lost 3 bases, J lost 3 bases, and 11 bases lay in between. CDR1 is MNHEY and CDR2 is SMNVEV in the germline V gene (reference sequence). The CDR3 extends over 14 amino acids. The CDR3, as DNA: TGTGCCAGCAGTTTGCTGGGTGCGGACACTGAAGCTTTCTTT. This codes for CASSLLGADTEAFF.

The V call is TRBV19, the J call TRBJ1-1; a possible D gene is TRBD1 (5 bases). V shed 6 bases and J shed 4 bases, with 12 bases lying between them. Germline assignment: CDR1 LNHDA and CDR2 SQIVND (reference sequence). The CDR3 is 13 amino acids. CDR3 residues: CASRILGGTEAFF. The CDR3 DNA reads TGTGCCAGTAGGATCTTGGGGGGCACTGAAGCTTTCTTT.

The rearrangement uses TRBV28 and TRBJ1-1; 7 positions match TRBD1. The CDR3 extends over 16 amino acids. Germline-derived CDR1 and CDR2 are MDHEN and SYDVKM. Trimming cost V 5 bases and J 0 bases; bases outside gene matches: 9. CDR3 amino acids: CASSPRTGTMNTEAFF. CDR3 sequence (DNA): TGTGCCAGCAGTCCACGGACAGGTACGATGAACACTGAAGCTTTCTTT.

The sample holds one count of this clone. The chain uses TRBV27 and TRBJ1-6; D not certain. CDR3 length: 14 residues. The ends were cut back, 6 bases at V and 0 bases at J, with 6 bases in the middle. The germline gives CDR1 MNHEY, CDR2 SMNVEV (reference sequence). CDR3 sequence reads: CASRSLSYNSPLHF. CDR3 bases: TGTGCCAGCAGGTCTCTCTCCTATAATTCACCCCTCCACTTT.

J is TRBJ1-5 and V is TRBV28; 10 bases agree with TRBD1. The CDR3 is 15 residues long. Germline CDR1 is MDHEN and CDR2 is SYDVKM. J was trimmed by 6 bases and V by 3 bases; bases with no gene match: 5. DNA for the CDR3: TGTGCCAGCAGTTTTCAGGGACAGGGGACTCAGCCCCAGCATTTT. This translates into CASSFQGQGTQPQHF.

This sequence joins TRBV2 and TRBJ1-2; 10 nucleotides agree with TRBD1. The CDR3 has 16 amino acids. Germline V gene sequence: CDR1 SNHLY, CDR2 FYNNEI. V lost 6 bases, J lost 3 bases, and 10 bases stayed unmatched. CDR3 nucleotides: TGTGCCAGCAGGCGACAGGGGGCCTCTCTGCACTATGGCTACACCTTC. Translated: CASRRQGASLHYGYTF. Looking up the rest from reference TRBV2 and TRBJ1-2 gives the full variable domain: EPEVTQTPSHQVTQMGQEVILRCVPISNHLYFYWYRQILGQKVEFLVSFYNNEISEKSEIFDDQFSVERPDGSNFTLKIRSTKLEDSAMYFCASRRQGASLHYGYTFGSGTRLTVV.

This clone was detected only a few times. The CDR3 region is CASSQDIGTGGYEQYF. The CDR3 coding sequence is TGTGCCAGCAGCCAAGATATTGGGACAGGGGGCTACGAGCAGTACTTC. The chain employs TRBV4-2 and TRBJ2-7; the match to TRBD1 covers 11 bases. CDR3 length: 16 residues. J lost 3 bases, V lost 0 bases, and 4 bases had no gene match. Germline CDR1 LGHNA, CDR2 YNFKEQ.

The DNA of the CDR3 is TGTGCCAGCAGCCGGGGACAGAAGAACACTGAAGCTTTCTTT. Translation: CASSRGQKNTEAFF. The rearrangement joins TRBV7-9 to TRBJ1-1; 7 bases are a match to TRBD1. Looked up from germline, CDR1 is SEHNR and CDR2 is FQNEAQ (reference sequence). The J segment lost 1 base and the V segment lost 5 bases, leaving 4 bases of the junction unmatched. The length of the CDR3 is 14 residues.

This chain connects TRBV2 to TRBJ1-2, with TRBD1 identical over 10 bases. This CDR3 contains 13 residues. Germline V lookup: CDR1 SNHLY, CDR2 FYNNEI. Trimming cost V 4 bases and J 7 bases; bases outside gene matches: 3. Here the CDR3 DNA reads TGTGCCAGCAGTGCCGGGACAGGGGTTGGCTACACCTTC. This translates into CASSAGTGVGYTF.

The chain has TRBV6-5 and TRBJ1-2; TRBD1 might be the D (6 bases). V lost 0 bases to trimming and J lost 7 bases, with 12 bases between them. The CDR3 runs 14 residues. Germline V gives CDR1 MNHEY, CDR2 SVGAGI. CDR3 sequence: CASSYSSGEGGYTF. CDR3 in DNA: TGTGCCAGCAGTTACTCTTCAGGGGAGGGTGGCTACACCTTC.

This clone appeared a single time. The V gene is TRBV6-5, the J gene TRBJ1-5; no clear D gene. This CDR3 comprises 13 residues. Trimming pared 6 bases from V and 4 bases from J, leaving 10 bases between. Germline V gene lookup returns CDR1 MNHEY and CDR2 SVGAGI. In DNA, the CDR3 is TGTGCCAGCAGCCCCGGTCCGAATCAGCCCCAGCATTTT. As protein: CASSPGPNQPQHF.

V gene TRBV15 combines with J gene TRBJ2-7; D not resolved. V was trimmed by 9 bases and J by 3 bases, leaving 18 bases between them. Germline CDR1 is LNHNV and CDR2 is YYDKDF (reference sequence). The CDR3 sequence is 14 residues long. For the CDR3, the DNA is TGTGCCACGACTCCAAGCCCGGATTTCTACGAGCAGTACTTC. Amino acid sequence: CATTPSPDFYEQYF. Using reference TRBV15 and TRBJ2-7 for the parts outside the CDR3, the full variable domain is DAMVIQNPRYQVTQFGKPVTLSCSQTLNHNVMYWYQQKSSQAPKLLFHYYDKDFNNEADTPDNFQSRRPNTSFCFLDIRSPGLGDTAMYLCATTPSPDFYEQYFGPGTRLTVT.

The count of this clone is one. The rearrangement uses TRBV18 and TRBJ2-7; the D gene is possibly TRBD1 (6 bases). V lost 4 bases and J 0 bases, leaving 16 bases between the germline ends. This CDR3 is built from 16 residues. Per germline, CDR1 KGHSH and CDR2 LQKENI. CDR3 DNA: TGTGCCAGCTCACGAGATACGTTGGGGGCCTCCTACGAGCAGTACTTC. As protein: CASSRDTLGASYEQYF.

The chain couples TRBV9 to TRBJ1-1, with D unresolved. The CDR3 totals 15 residues. CDR1 and CDR2 from the germline V gene are SGDLS and YYNGEE. Trimming removed 0 bases at V and 11 bases at J, with 20 bases between. The CDR3 region is CASSVGRGGMNGAFF. The CDR3 DNA sequence: TGTGCCAGCAGCGTAGGACGGGGAGGGATGAATGGGGCTTTCTTT.

The genes are TRBV5-1 and TRBJ1-2, with unresolved D. Trimming took off 0 bases at V and 7 bases at J, with 10 bases between the two ends. CDR1 is SGHRS and CDR2 is YFSETQ in the germline V gene. This CDR3 contains 13 residues. The CDR3 DNA reads TGCGCCAGCAGCTTGGAGGAGGGATCTGGCTACACCTTC. Translating it yields CASSLEEGSGYTF.

This clone was detected only once. The J gene is TRBJ1-3, the V gene TRBV9; D call uncertain. Germline CDR1 and CDR2: SGDLS and YYNGEE. The CDR3 has 14 amino acids. The germline V and J ends were trimmed by 3 bases and 0 bases, with 7 bases remaining between them. In DNA, the CDR3 is TGTGCCAGCAGCGCGTTAGTCTCTGGAAACACCATATATTTT. Its protein product is CASSALVSGNTIYF.

The chain carries TRBV7-8 and TRBJ2-1; TRBD2 agrees at 9 bases. V gave up 5 bases and J gave up 3 bases; unmatched junction bases: 5. This CDR3 is built from 15 residues. Germline CDR1 and CDR2: SGHVS and FQNEAQ. For the CDR3, the DNA is TGTGCCAGCAGCCGCGGGGGGGCCGGCTACAATGAGCAGTTCTTC. It specifies CASSRGGAGYNEQFF. The entire variable domain, with the rest obtained from reference TRBV7-8 and TRBJ2-1, is as follows: GAGVSQSPRYKVAKRGQDVALRCDPISGHVSLFWYQQALGQGPEFLTYFQNEAQLDKSGLPSDRFFAERPEGSVSTLKIQRTQQEDSAVYLCASSRGGAGYNEQFFGPGTRLTVL.

This chain uses TRBV15 with TRBJ1-5; a weak D match, TRBD1 (6 bases). V was clipped by 5 bases and J by 6 bases, with 14 bases between them. Looked up from germline, CDR1 is LNHNV and CDR2 is YYDKDF (reference sequence). This CDR3 comprises 14 residues. In nucleotides, the CDR3 is TGTGCCACCAGCTTACGAGGGGGGGGTCAGCCCCAGCATTTT. Its protein is CATSLRGGGQPQHF.

The chain combines TRBV29-1 with TRBJ2-3, with TRBD2 identical over 7 bases. Losses at the gene ends were 7 bases for V and 3 bases for J; bases not matched to a gene: 10. The CDR3 extends over 14 amino acids. Germline V gives CDR1 SQVTM, CDR2 ANQGSEA. CDR3: CSAMLGLGTDTQYF. CDR3 bases: TGCAGCGCCATGCTAGGACTAGGGACAGATACGCAGTATTTT.